Listed below are T cell receptor beta chains from one sample, sequenced in a study of vaccination effects on CD4 cells after COVID-19. TCRdb's table, derived via immunoSEQ multiplex PCR, lists solely in-frame clones and lacks some. The sample lists some 14,000 clones, under 80% occurring once. Their recognized antigens are unknown. Here the sequenced sample was CD4+ T cells from PBMCs cultured with HCoV-NL63 spike peptides, taken after COVID-19 vaccination. All receptors come from a human donor who received a COVID-19 vaccine. The CDR3 runs from the conserved cysteine through the conserved F or W. A D gene is named only where the DNA matches it firmly. The size of a clone is reported for some rows only, either as once, few or many, or as a class for expanded clones.

cdr3_aa cdr3_nt cdr3_length d_call j_call clone_size v_call
CASSFSPGGYTF TGTGCCAGCAGCTTTTCCCCCGGGGGCTACACCTTC 12 - TRBJ1-2 few TRBV5-4
CASSSRGGLKSYNEQFF TGTGCCAGCAGCTCTCGCGGGGGACTAAAGTCCTACAATGAGCAGTTCTTC 17 TRBD2 TRBJ2-1 - TRBV2
CASSPDRAFATNEKLFF TGTGCCAGCAGTCCAGACAGGGCCTTTGCAACTAATGAAAAACTGTTTTTT 17 TRBD1 TRBJ1-4 - TRBV28
CASITGLSTYGYTF TGTGCCAGCATTACGGGACTATCGACCTATGGCTACACCTTC 14 - TRBJ1-2 few TRBV28
CASSFSVDNEQFF TGTGCCAGCAGCTTCTCCGTGGACAATGAGCAGTTCTTC 13 - TRBJ2-1 once TRBV7-9
CASSSQGLGNTIYF TGTGCCAGCTCTTCCCAGGGGCTGGGAAACACCATATATTTT 14 - TRBJ1-3 few TRBV18
CASSFAGGAGELFF TGTGCCAGCAGCTTTGCAGGGGGCGCTGGGGAGCTGTTTTTT 14 TRBD1 TRBJ2-2 few TRBV11-2
CASSLGSLVNNYGYTF TGTGCCAGCAGCTTAGGGTCCTTAGTAAATAACTATGGCTACACCTTC 16 - TRBJ1-2 - TRBV7-2
CASSPLAGSKTQYF TGTGCCAGCAGTCCCCTAGCGGGATCCAAGACCCAGTACTTC 14 TRBD2 TRBJ2-5 - TRBV28
CASSATQGETQYF TGTGCCAGCAGCGCTACTCAGGGGGAGACCCAGTACTTC 13 - TRBJ2-5 - TRBV7-8
CASSLPGGIKTGYTF TGTGCCAGCAGTTTACCCGGGGGCATAAAGACTGGCTACACCTTC 15 - TRBJ1-2 - TRBV28
CASSSSSPGTGELFF TGTGCCAGCAGCTCCTCCTCCCCAGGCACCGGGGAGCTGTTTTTT 15 - TRBJ2-2 - TRBV7-8
CASSELLVSGGSTQYF TGCGCCAGCAGCGAACTTCTTGTTAGCGGGGGAAGTACGCAGTATTTT 16 TRBD2 TRBJ2-3 - TRBV5-1
CASSYPLGGNQPQHF TGTGCCAGCAGTTACCCCCTCGGGGGCAATCAGCCCCAGCATTTT 15 - TRBJ1-5 - TRBV6-6
CASSARGTQYF TGTGCCAGCAGTGCTCGAGGTACGCAGTATTTT 11 - TRBJ2-3 - TRBV2
CASSVNRGETQYF TGTGCCAGCAGTGTGAACAGGGGAGAGACCCAGTACTTC 13 TRBD1 TRBJ2-5 - TRBV2
CASSPDRSNQPQHF TGTGCCAGCAGCCCCGACCGGTCCAATCAGCCCCAGCATTTT 14 - TRBJ1-5 - TRBV7-2
CASSDRAGGKLFF TGTGCCAGCAGCGACAGGGCGGGAGGAAAACTGTTTTTT 13 TRBD1 TRBJ1-4 - TRBV12-3/TRBV12-4
CASSATLRGHTGELFF TGTGCCAGCAGTGCGACACTTAGAGGGCACACCGGGGAGCTGTTTTTT 16 - TRBJ2-2 - TRBV6-2/TRBV6-3
CASSEMGDRPPRTDTQYF TGTGCCAGCAGTGAAATGGGGGACAGGCCCCCGAGGACAGATACGCAGTATTTT 18 TRBD1 TRBJ2-3 - TRBV25-1
CASSPGLAESVTQYF TGCGCCAGCAGCCCAGGACTAGCGGAATCGGTGACCCAGTACTTC 15 TRBD2 TRBJ2-5 - TRBV4-1
CASSQAGETQYF TGTGCCAGCAGCCAAGCAGGAGAGACCCAGTACTTC 12 - TRBJ2-5 - TRBV14
CASSYSTGAHEQYF TGTGCCAGCAGTTACTCCACAGGGGCTCACGAGCAGTACTTC 14 TRBD1 TRBJ2-7 - TRBV6-6
CASSFNRNMNTEAFF TGTGCCAGCAGTTTTAACAGAAACATGAACACTGAAGCTTTCTTT 15 - TRBJ1-1 - TRBV27
CASRYLDWGATEAFF TGTGCCAGCAGATACTTAGACTGGGGAGCCACTGAAGCTTTCTTT 15 - TRBJ1-1 - TRBV6-4
CAISQGGGDEKLFF TGTGCCATCAGTCAGGGAGGGGGGGATGAAAAACTGTTTTTT 14 - TRBJ1-4 - TRBV10-3
CASSLGWADRRTWEQYF TGTGCCAGCAGCTTAGGATGGGCTGACAGACGTACGTGGGAGCAGTACTTC 17 - TRBJ2-7 - TRBV7-8
CASRGVTQNTEAFF TGTGCCAGCAGGGGGGTCACCCAGAACACTGAAGCTTTCTTT 14 - TRBJ1-1 - TRBV6-5
CASSVALGSTDTQYF TGTGCCAGCAGCGTAGCTTTAGGGTCCACAGATACGCAGTATTTT 15 - TRBJ2-3 - TRBV9
CATRQGSTGNTIYF TGTGCCACCAGACAAGGTAGCACTGGAAACACCATATATTTT 14 - TRBJ1-3 few TRBV28
CASSGLYRGNTEAFF TGTGCCAGCAGTGGGTTGTACAGGGGGAACACTGAAGCTTTCTTT 15 TRBD1 TRBJ1-1 - TRBV25-1
CASSELGGARAFF TGTGCCAGCAGTGAACTGGGGGGCGCGAGGGCTTTCTTT 13 - TRBJ1-1 - TRBV2
CASSLTGGTGNTIYF TGCGCCAGCAGCTTAACAGGGGGAACTGGAAACACCATATATTTT 15 TRBD1 TRBJ1-3 - TRBV5-1
CASRPLPRREFVETQYF TGTGCCAGCAGGCCCCTGCCCCGGCGGGAGTTCGTGGAGACCCAGTACTTC 17 TRBD2 TRBJ2-5 - TRBV28
CASRRADPYNEQFF TGTGCCAGCCGTCGGGCGGACCCCTACAATGAGCAGTTCTTC 14 - TRBJ2-1 - TRBV18
CAGRTDLGAGNTIYF TGTGCCGGAAGGACAGATCTGGGAGCTGGAAACACCATATATTTT 15 - TRBJ1-3 - TRBV18
CASMLAGSTDTQYF TGTGCCAGCATGCTAGCGGGTAGCACAGATACGCAGTATTTT 14 TRBD2 TRBJ2-3 - TRBV2
CASSQEGLAGSIDTQYF TGTGCCAGCAGCCAAGAAGGACTAGCGGGGAGTATAGATACGCAGTATTTT 17 TRBD2 TRBJ2-3 - TRBV3-1/TRBV3-2
CASSVGGHSPTEAFF TGTGCCAGCAGCGTAGGGGGACATTCACCCACTGAAGCTTTCTTT 15 - TRBJ1-1 - TRBV9
CASSHGDERTEAFF TGTGCCAGCAGCCACGGTGATGAACGCACTGAAGCTTTCTTT 14 - TRBJ1-1 few TRBV3-1/TRBV3-2
CASSRTGDGYTF TGTGCCAGCAGCCGTACAGGGGACGGCTACACCTTC 12 TRBD1 TRBJ1-2 - TRBV14
CASSLGGGTPLAYEQYF TGCGCCAGCAGCTTGGGGGGCGGGACTCCACTCGCCTACGAGCAGTACTTC 17 - TRBJ2-7 once TRBV5-1
CASSQGSPSEQYF TGTGCCAGCAGCCAAGGATCCCCCTCCGAGCAGTACTTC 13 - TRBJ2-7 - TRBV3-1/TRBV3-2
CASSSSPRDYEQYF TGTGCCAGCAGTTCCTCCCCACGGGATTACGAGCAGTACTTC 14 - TRBJ2-7 - TRBV28